The 14 T cell receptor beta chains below come from one sample, sequenced in a study of cytomegalovirus exposure and HLA in healthy donors. Some clones are missing from TCRdb's copy, which holds only in-frame ones; the method was immunoSEQ multiplex PCR. The sample comprises about 140,000 clones, almost 85% of which are singletons, and over 1.3% rests with the top ten. Sequencing was carried out using PBMCs. The receptors were gathered from a woman in her thirties in good health and CMV-seronegative.

The chain uses TRBV5-1 and TRBJ1-2, with 8 nucleotides matching TRBD1. Germline-derived CDR1 and CDR2 are SGHRS and YFSETQ. Trimming cost V 3 bases and J 3 bases; bases outside gene matches: 4. CDR3 size: 14 residues. The CDR3 here is CASSSPDRDYGYTF. CDR3 coding DNA: TGCGCCAGCAGCTCCCCGGACAGGGACTATGGCTACACCTTC.

In its sample, this clone was seen a few times. CDR3 coding DNA: TGTGCCAGCAGTCAACAGGGGACCAACACTGAAGCTTTCTTT. Translated: CASSQQGTNTEAFF. V is TRBV28 and J is TRBJ1-1; 7 bases line up with TRBD1. Germline V gives CDR1 MDHEN, CDR2 SYDVKM. With 5 bases clipped from V and 2 bases from J, the junction kept 5 bases outside the gene matches. The CDR3 is made up of 14 amino acids.

CDR3: CASSIQPGTDTQYF. CDR3 bases: TGTGCCAGTAGTATTCAACCGGGCACAGATACGCAGTATTTT. The chain is built from TRBV19 and TRBJ2-3; D gene ambiguous. V was trimmed by 3 bases and J by 1 base, leaving 8 bases between them. The length of the CDR3 is 14 residues. Germline CDR1 reads LNHDA; CDR2 reads SQIVND (reference sequence).

The V call is TRBV5-6, the J call TRBJ2-5, with D possibly being TRBD2 (6 bases). Germline V gene data show CDR1 as SGHDT and CDR2 as YYEEEE. The ends were cut back, 4 bases at V and 5 bases at J, with 15 bases in the middle. This CDR3 contains 14 residues. DNA of the CDR3: TGTGCCAGCAGCCCCCGGACTATTAGGGAGACCCAGTACTTC. Translating gives CASSPRTIRETQYF.

The V and J genes are TRBV9 and TRBJ1-2, with D tentatively TRBD1 (6 bases). V was trimmed by 0 bases and J by 0 bases, leaving 15 bases between them. Germline loops: CDR1 SGDLS, CDR2 YYNGEE. The CDR3 is 17 residues long. The CDR3 reads CASSVATDRTPNYGYTF. CDR3 DNA sequence: TGTGCCAGCAGCGTAGCCACCGACAGGACTCCTAACTATGGCTACACCTTC.

The rearrangement uses TRBV11-1 and TRBJ2-7; D uncertain. V lost 3 bases to trimming and J lost 1 base, with 10 bases between them. Germline V lookup: CDR1 SGHAT, CDR2 FQDESV (reference sequence). This CDR3 has 14 amino acids. The DNA of the CDR3 is TGTGCCAGCAGCTTTCGTATGAGATCCTACGAGCAGTACTTC. It specifies CASSFRMRSYEQYF. Drawing the rest from reference TRBV11-1 and TRBJ2-7, the complete variable domain is EAEVAQSPRYKITEKSQAVAFWCDPISGHATLYWYRQILGQGPELLVQFQDESVVDDSQLPKDRFSAERLKGVDSTLKIQPAELGDSAMYLCASSFRMRSYEQYFGPGTRLTVT.

V and J are TRBV6-5 and TRBJ1-2; a possible D gene is TRBD1 (5 bases). From germline, CDR1 is MNHEY and CDR2 SVGAGI. The CDR3 runs to 15 residues. The V and J ends lost 2 bases and 5 bases respectively, with 15 bases between them. The CDR3 bases are TGTGCCAGCAGTTACGACAGAAATAGCAAGTATGGCTACACCTTC. Translation gives CASSYDRNSKYGYTF.

The chain recombines TRBV7-9 with TRBJ1-3; possible D gene TRBD1, 5 bases. This CDR3 contains 14 residues. V was pared by 5 bases and J by 3 bases, with 11 bases between. The germline gives CDR1 SEHNR, CDR2 FQNEAQ (reference sequence). CDR3 DNA sequence: TGTGCCAGCAGCCCCAGGGCGCTTGGAAACACCATATATTTT. It specifies CASSPRALGNTIYF.

The V call is TRBV5-8, the J call TRBJ1-2; TRBD1 is a possible D gene (6 bases). The CDR3 has 16 residues. Trimming took off 1 base at V and 3 bases at J, with 16 bases between the two ends. Per germline, CDR1 SGHTS and CDR2 YDEGEE. DNA of the CDR3: TGTGCCAGCAGCTTGTGGAGCCAGGGGATCGACTATGGCTACACCTTC. The encoded protein is CASSLWSQGIDYGYTF.

The chain combines TRBV6-5 with TRBJ1-1; 9 nucleotides match TRBD1. Germline V gene lookup returns CDR1 MNHEY and CDR2 SVGAGI. Trimming at V came to 6 bases and at J to 3 bases, leaving 2 bases not matched to a gene. The CDR3 is made up of 13 amino acids. In DNA, the CDR3 is TGTGCCAGCAGGGACAGGGGCCACACTGAAGCTTTCTTT. Protein sequence: CASRDRGHTEAFF.

This chain uses TRBV7-9 with TRBJ1-1, with D possibly being TRBD1 (6 bases). The CDR3 extends over 15 amino acids. Germline values: CDR1 SEHNR, CDR2 FQNEAQ (reference sequence). V was pared by 2 bases and J by 1 base, with 11 bases between. In nucleotides, the CDR3 is TGTGCCAGCAGCTTAACTGGGGGCCGGAACACTGAAGCTTTCTTT. Its translation is CASSLTGGRNTEAFF.

The rearrangement uses TRBV7-9 and TRBJ1-2, with D possibly being TRBD1 (5 bases). The CDR3 is made up of 15 amino acids. The V gene lost 4 bases and the J gene lost 4 bases, with 16 bases spanning the gap. Germline CDR1 reads SEHNR; CDR2 reads FQNEAQ (reference sequence). The CDR3 loop is CASSSGYSGLYGYTF. CDR3 in DNA: TGTGCCAGCAGCTCGGGTTACTCGGGACTCTATGGCTACACCTTC.

J is TRBJ2-7 and V is TRBV6-5, with D maybe TRBD2 (5 bases). From germline, CDR1 is MNHEY and CDR2 SVGAGI. V lost 5 bases and J lost 2, with 13 bases in between. The CDR3 consists of 14 residues. CDR3 sequence (DNA): TGTGCCAGCAGTGAACTCGGGGTTCCCTACGAGCAGTACTTC. Amino acids: CASSELGVPYEQYF.

This chain links TRBV19 with TRBJ1-2; D is ambiguous. V gave up 6 bases and J gave up 5 bases, with 13 bases separating them. Germline CDR1 LNHDA, CDR2 SQIVND (reference sequence). There are 13 residues in the CDR3. CDR3 protein: CASSTGGRYGYTF. CDR3 nucleotide sequence: TGTGCCAGTAGCACGGGAGGGCGATATGGCTACACCTTC.